The present TCR beta chain was sequenced within a study of blood T cell repertoires in COVID-19 (dated by TCRdb to the early 2020s). Notes on the research overall: Samples covering the acute and convalescent phases of COVID-19 were provided by collaborators in the United States, Italy and Spain. The prospective study material was composed of cDNA or gDNA derived from T cells, B-cell-depleted T cells, or PBMCs. Where HLA class I and class II types were available, the types were taken from metadata supplied by the sample provider, not from assay-based typing. Sample metadata almost always included a de-identified subject ID, COVID-19 status, age in years and sex. Samples came from the ongoing ImmuneRACE study (first 160 participants) plus 1,254 subjects from 6 global collaborators. Deeply sampled blood TCRbeta repertoires from subjects exposed to, actively infected with, or recovered from COVID-19 were included in the dataset. The repertoires were released in a freely available public database intended as a resource for research on the immune response to SARS-CoV-2.

The paper's findings and limits, for the study overall: Clinical and demographic metadata were provided uncurated, with the amount varying by source and participant.

Comment on this clone: What this receptor recognizes is not known. Base-call qualities are not available, and no considerably larger clone is one nucleotide away.

Collaborating institutions collected whole blood in K2EDTA tubes following their own protocols. For TCRbeta analysis, collaborator samples were shipped as frozen whole blood, as isolated PBMCs, or as DNA extracted from either sample type. V is shortened by 1 base, J by 4 bases, and the region joining them spans 12 bases. CDR1 and CDR2 are drawn from the germline V gene: SGHNT, YENEEA. Including cysteine and phenylalanine, the CDR3 has 15 amino acids. The sequence is cut down to CDR3 DNA, 45 bases in frame from base 1. TCRbeta CDR3 regions were amplified from genomic DNA by means of the immunoSEQ Assay, a bias-controlled multiplex PCR. Processing in the source paper ran as follows. Within the assay, amplification of reference gene primers was used to estimate how many nucleated cells each sample contained. To quantify the absolute abundance of each unique TCRbeta CDR3 rearrangement, sequence reads were collapsed and filtered. For each sample, productive Simpson clonality was calculated by taking the square root of Simpson's diversity index across productive rearrangements. Imported from immuneACCESS, the table was reduced by TCRdb to in-frame sequences with V and J called. These copies leave out some clones; in studies compared against another copy, an unresolved V gene accounts for under half, and the cause of the remainder is not known. V and J calls and clone size are given by that table; D and trimming were obtained from the DNA. This sample gives 75,000 to 95,000 clones in total; about 70% of them show up just once. Clones ranked in the top ten supply approximately 25% of the sample.

The chain was built from TRBV11-3 and TRBJ2-3; the best D guess is TRBD2, with 6 bases matching. The clonotype comes from a woman aged 55-69 years in a cohort sampled during active or convalescent COVID-19. Sequences were obtained from peripheral blood. At the DNA level, the sequence is TGTGCCAGCAGCTTAGGTGCTAGCGCTTCAGATACGCAGTATTTT. Its translation reads: CASSLGASASDTQYF. With the portions outside the CDR3 filled from the reference TRBV11-3 and TRBJ2-3 genes, the complete variable region becomes EAGVVQSPRYKIIEKKQPVAFWCNPISGHNTLYWYLQNLGQGPELLIRYENEEAVDDSQLPKDRFSAERLKGVDSTLKIQPAELGDSAVYLCASSLGASASDTQYFGPGTRLTVL.